These T cell receptor beta chains were read from a single sample in a study of cytomegalovirus exposure and HLA in healthy donors. Libraries were prepared by immunoSEQ multiplex PCR; TCRdb keeps only in-frame clonotypes and omits some of them. The table shows around 170,000 clones, with 77% occurring only once. Sequenced sample: PBMCs. The receptors originated from a man aged 18 to 29 in good health and CMV-seronegative. Both conserved end residues are part of each CDR3. Each record gives: CDR3 protein, CDR3 DNA, J gene, V gene, clone size, D gene. D genes are given only for firm matches. The size field is filled for only some rows; it gives once, few, many or a size class.

CDR3: CASTPTGTGRYEQYF; DNA: TGTGCCAGCACTCCAACCGGGACAGGACGCTACGAGCAGTACTTC; J: TRBJ2-7; V: TRBV5-6; size: -; D: TRBD1
CDR3: CASSPIGGQGFRSYGYTF; DNA: TGTGCCAGCAGCCCCATAGGGGGACAGGGGTTCCGCTCCTATGGCTACACCTTC; J: TRBJ1-2; V: TRBV7-9; size: -; D: TRBD1
CDR3: CASSPRVLAGDEQYF; DNA: TGTGCCAGCTCACCCCGGGTGCTAGCGGGGGACGAGCAGTACTTC; J: TRBJ2-7; V: TRBV18; size: few; D: TRBD2
CDR3: CASRSSPSGYEQYF; DNA: TGTGCCAGCAGGTCCTCGCCCAGCGGATACGAGCAGTACTTC; J: TRBJ2-7; V: TRBV7-2; size: -; D: -
CDR3: CSVESQGSGGTEAFF; DNA: TGCAGCGTTGAGTCACAGGGTTCGGGGGGGACTGAAGCTTTCTTT; J: TRBJ1-1; V: TRBV29-1; size: -; D: -
CDR3: CASRTLAGANEQFF; DNA: TGTGCCAGTAGGACACTAGCGGGAGCGAATGAGCAGTTCTTC; J: TRBJ2-1; V: TRBV19; size: -; D: TRBD2
CDR3: CASSSLGTGADTQYF; DNA: TGTGCCAGCAGTTCACTAGGGACAGGGGCAGATACGCAGTATTTT; J: TRBJ2-3; V: TRBV6-5; size: -; D: TRBD1
CDR3: CASSLRLAKETQYF; DNA: TGTGCCAGCAGCCTACGACTAGCGAAAGAGACCCAGTACTTC; J: TRBJ2-5; V: TRBV13; size: -; D: TRBD2
CDR3: CASSFTGYNEQFF; DNA: TGTGCCAGCAGCTTTACAGGCTACAATGAGCAGTTCTTC; J: TRBJ2-1; V: TRBV7-2; size: -; D: -
CDR3: CASSQDRPGLPEAFF; DNA: TGTGCCAGCAGCCAAGATCGGCCAGGGCTCCCTGAAGCTTTCTTT; J: TRBJ1-1; V: TRBV4-2; size: -; D: -
CDR3: CASSIDIFRARNEQFF; DNA: TGTGCCAGTAGTATAGATATCTTCAGGGCCAGAAATGAGCAGTTCTTC; J: TRBJ2-1; V: TRBV19; size: -; D: -
CDR3: CSGQGGEKLFF; DNA: TGCAGTGGACAGGGTGGTGAAAAACTGTTTTTT; J: TRBJ1-4; V: TRBV20-1; size: -; D: TRBD1
CDR3: CASSTEGADRPYGYTF; DNA: TGTGCCAGCAGCACCGAGGGGGCCGACAGGCCCTATGGCTACACCTTC; J: TRBJ1-2; V: TRBV11-2; size: few; D: TRBD1
CDR3: CASRGPTGGQPQHF; DNA: TGTGCCAGCCGAGGTCCCACCGGGGGGCAGCCCCAGCATTTT; J: TRBJ1-5; V: TRBV2; size: -; D: -
CDR3: CASSRTSGYYEQYF; DNA: TGTGCCAGCAGCAGGACTAGCGGTTACTACGAGCAGTACTTC; J: TRBJ2-7; V: TRBV5-5; size: -; D: TRBD2
CDR3: CASSLVAGGEQYF; DNA: TGTGCCAGCAGCTTAGTGGCTGGAGGCGAGCAGTACTTC; J: TRBJ2-7; V: TRBV7-9; size: few; D: -
CDR3: CASSQGLAGGAWLRKTQYF; DNA: TGCGCCAGCAGCCAAGGACTAGCGGGGGGGGCCTGGTTAAGAAAGACCCAGTACTTC; J: TRBJ2-5; V: TRBV4-3; size: -; D: TRBD2
CDR3: CASSRSGTSGNNTGELFF; DNA: TGTGCCAGCTCTCGATCCGGGACTAGCGGGAATAACACCGGGGAGCTGTTTTTT; J: TRBJ2-2; V: TRBV18; size: -; D: TRBD2
CDR3: CATSRDPAGGGEKLFF; DNA: TGTGCCACCAGCAGAGATCCGGCCGGGGGGGGTGAAAAACTGTTTTTT; J: TRBJ1-4; V: TRBV15; size: -; D: -
CDR3: CASSLGWRRTTSTDTQYF; DNA: TGTGCCAGCAGCTTAGGGTGGCGGCGGACAACGTCCACAGATACGCAGTATTTT; J: TRBJ2-3; V: TRBV7-2; size: -; D: -
CDR3: CASSLMHDGINEQYF; DNA: TGTGCCAGTAGTCTCATGCACGACGGGATAAACGAGCAGTACTTC; J: TRBJ2-7; V: TRBV19; size: -; D: -
CDR3: CASRILGTVNTGELFF; DNA: TGTGCCAGCAGAATTCTCGGGACAGTGAACACCGGGGAGCTGTTTTTT; J: TRBJ2-2; V: TRBV27; size: -; D: TRBD1
CDR3: CASSPDRSLAEQYF; DNA: TGTGCCAGTAGTCCGGACAGGAGCTTGGCCGAGCAGTACTTC; J: TRBJ2-7; V: TRBV19; size: -; D: TRBD1
CDR3: CASSLVAGPSVTQYF; DNA: TGTGCCAGCAGCTTGGTGGCGGGGCCGTCGGTTACGCAGTATTTT; J: TRBJ2-3; V: TRBV5-4; size: -; D: -
CDR3: CASSPTPSARYQQYF; DNA: TGTGCCAGCAGCCCGACCCCTAGCGCCCGGTACCAGCAGTACTTC; J: TRBJ2-7; V: TRBV9; size: -; D: -
CDR3: CASSDSKRAYEQYF; DNA: TGTGCCAGCAGTGACTCAAAGCGGGCCTACGAGCAGTACTTC; J: TRBJ2-7; V: TRBV6-4; size: -; D: -
CDR3: CASSYRRQLNTEAFF; DNA: TGTGCCAGCAGTTACAGGAGACAGCTGAACACTGAAGCTTTCTTT; J: TRBJ1-1; V: TRBV6-5; size: -; D: -
CDR3: CASSLVVLQGGPGDEQYF; DNA: TGTGCCAGCAGCTTAGTAGTTCTACAGGGAGGGCCAGGGGACGAGCAGTACTTC; J: TRBJ2-7; V: TRBV11-2; size: -; D: -
CDR3: CASSEDRAMDTGELFF; DNA: TGCGCCAGCAGCGAGGACAGGGCCATGGACACCGGGGAGCTGTTTTTT; J: TRBJ2-2; V: TRBV5-1; size: -; D: TRBD1
CDR3: CASSPQAGDVQETQYF; DNA: TGTGCCAGCTCACCACAGGCGGGGGACGTCCAAGAGACCCAGTACTTC; J: TRBJ2-5; V: TRBV18; size: once; D: TRBD2
CDR3: CASSPRLAGGPGNEQFF; DNA: TGTGCCAGCAGCCCCCGACTAGCGGGGGGGCCCGGCAATGAGCAGTTCTTC; J: TRBJ2-1; V: TRBV11-2; size: -; D: TRBD2
CDR3: CASSKKQGASGYTF; DNA: TGTGCCAGCAGTAAAAAACAGGGGGCAAGTGGCTACACCTTC; J: TRBJ1-2; V: TRBV6-6; size: -; D: TRBD1
CDR3: CASSLSGREDTQYF; DNA: TGCGCCAGCAGCCTAAGCGGGAGGGAAGATACGCAGTATTTT; J: TRBJ2-3; V: TRBV4-3; size: -; D: TRBD2
CDR3: CASSFRDRAYSGANVLTF; DNA: TGTGCCAGCAGTTTTCGGGACAGGGCATACTCTGGGGCCAACGTCCTGACTTTC; J: TRBJ2-6; V: TRBV28; size: -; D: TRBD1
CDR3: CASSPFGVASGSSYEQYF; DNA: TGTGCCAGCAGCCCCTTCGGGGTTGCTAGCGGGAGTTCCTACGAGCAGTACTTC; J: TRBJ2-7; V: TRBV7-9; size: few; D: TRBD2
CDR3: CASRDRVETQYF; DNA: TGTGCCAGCAGGGACAGGGTCGAGACCCAGTACTTC; J: TRBJ2-5; V: TRBV2; size: -; D: TRBD1
CDR3: CASSQRQGVNEKLFF; DNA: TGTGCCAGCAGCCAAAGACAGGGAGTAAATGAAAAACTGTTTTTT; J: TRBJ1-4; V: TRBV7-9; size: -; D: TRBD1
CDR3: CASKPGDRASPLHF; DNA: TGTGCCAGCAAACCCGGTGACAGGGCCTCACCCCTCCACTTT; J: TRBJ1-6; V: TRBV5-6; size: -; D: TRBD1
CDR3: CASSPTGGRTDTQYF; DNA: TGTGCCAGCTCACCAACAGGGGGCAGAACAGATACGCAGTATTTT; J: TRBJ2-3; V: TRBV18; size: -; D: TRBD1
CDR3: CASSGSSYEQYF; DNA: TGTGCCAGCAGCGGGAGCTCCTACGAGCAGTACTTC; J: TRBJ2-7; V: TRBV7-3; size: -; D: -
CDR3: CASSSGKRNTHEQYF; DNA: TGTGCCAGCAGCTCGGGGAAGCGCAATACCCACGAGCAGTACTTC; J: TRBJ2-7; V: TRBV7-9; size: once; D: -
CDR3: CASSTTQAGSPLHF; DNA: TGTGCCAGCAGCACGACCCAGGCAGGTTCACCCCTCCACTTT; J: TRBJ1-6; V: TRBV6-5; size: -; D: -
CDR3: CASSLGLAGSTDTQYF; DNA: TGTGCCAGCAGCTTAGGGCTAGCGGGAAGCACAGATACGCAGTATTTT; J: TRBJ2-3; V: TRBV11-2; size: -; D: TRBD2
CDR3: CASSVDRDFWGGYTF; DNA: TGTGCCAGTAGTGTCGACAGGGACTTCTGGGGTGGCTACACCTTC; J: TRBJ1-2; V: TRBV19; size: -; D: TRBD1
CDR3: CASSHGRDSGANVLTF; DNA: TGCGCCAGCAGTCATGGCAGGGACTCTGGGGCCAACGTCCTGACTTTC; J: TRBJ2-6; V: TRBV23-1; size: few; D: -
CDR3: CASSLGGTSGSSDEQFF; DNA: TGCGCCAGCAGCTTGGGCGGGACTAGCGGGAGTAGTGATGAGCAGTTCTTC; J: TRBJ2-1; V: TRBV5-1; size: -; D: TRBD2
CDR3: CASSQTGTENEKLFF; DNA: TGTGCCAGCAGCCAGACCGGGACAGAAAATGAAAAACTGTTTTTT; J: TRBJ1-4; V: TRBV4-2; size: -; D: TRBD1
CDR3: CASRRPGTRPYEQYF; DNA: TGTGCCAGCAGGCGACCTGGGACTAGACCCTACGAGCAGTACTTC; J: TRBJ2-7; V: TRBV2; size: -; D: TRBD2
CDR3: CASGLGSGLYEQYF; DNA: TGTGCTAGTGGTTTGGGGTCGGGTCTCTACGAGCAGTACTTC; J: TRBJ2-7; V: TRBV12-5; size: -; D: -
CDR3: CASIRDRGLYEQYF; DNA: TGTGCCAGCATCCGGGACAGGGGGCTCTACGAGCAGTACTTC; J: TRBJ2-7; V: TRBV2; size: -; D: TRBD1
CDR3: CASSLLQGNQPQHF; DNA: TGTGCCAGCAGTTTATTACAGGGGAATCAGCCCCAGCATTTT; J: TRBJ1-5; V: TRBV6-5; size: few; D: TRBD1